This T cell receptor (beta chain) was captured by sequencing in a study of shared clonotypes between healthy human individuals. Study overall: Used for every donor were three CD4 naive, three CD4 memory, two CD8 naive and one CD8 memory plate. Study conclusions and caveats: Clonotypes which were not shared had lower generation probabilities than clonotypes that all four donors shared. Naive subsets, compared against memory subsets, generally had larger estimated richness values.

CDR3 length: 16 residues. V lost 5 bases to trimming and J lost 7 bases; unmatched junction nucleotides: 13. Germline V CDR1 and CDR2: LGHNA, YSLEER. Comment on this clone: Its antigen is as yet unknown.

Some clones are missing from TCRdb's copy, which holds only in-frame ones; the method was immunoSEQ multiplex PCR. The sample lists a few million clones, under 95% occurring once. The chain has TRBV4-3 and TRBJ2-1, with 8 bases fitting TRBD1. Sample: naive CD4+ T cells from PBMCs. The subset denotes: CD45RA+ positively selected. The sequence came from a man aged 18-30 years in good health. Some clones in this sample may be carry-over from other donors' samples. CDR3 in DNA: TGCGCCAGCAGCTCGACCGCCGCAGGACAGGGAAATGAGCAGTTCTTC. It yields the protein CASSSTAAGQGNEQFF.